This is a list of T cell receptor beta chains from one sample in a study of shared clonotypes between healthy human individuals. Repertoires were generated with immunoSEQ multiplex PCR, while TCRdb's copy carries only in-frame clones and drops some. The data contain over 2 million clones, roughly 94% of them singletons. What was sequenced was naive CD4+ T cells sorted from blood. The receptor source for this set is a man between 18 and 29 years old in good health. Each CDR3 is given with its conserved first and last residue.

CDR3 length	V gene	J gene	CDR3 protein
15	TRBV5-6	TRBJ2-5	CASSLLSGGRKTQYF
14	TRBV19	TRBJ1-5	CASTAGWRNQPQHF
13	TRBV10-2	TRBJ1-3	CASSASTGNTIYF
17	TRBV14	TRBJ1-3	CASSQERGRTTGNTIYF
13	TRBV5-1	TRBJ1-1	CASSAGGNTEAFF
16	TRBV27	TRBJ2-1	CASSLWTSGAYNEQFF
14	TRBV15	TRBJ2-3	CATSRASGTDTQYF
14	TRBV5-4	TRBJ1-1	CASSLDYRNTEAFF
12	TRBV18	TRBJ2-2	CASSPSAGELFF
19	TRBV4-1	TRBJ2-5	CASSQEGYLAGPWGGTQYF
17	TRBV6-1	TRBJ1-3	CASSAGPQTSSGNTIYF
12	TRBV30	TRBJ1-2	CAWTSRHHGYTF
15	TRBV6-5	TRBJ1-6	CASSYTDRFSSPLHF
14	TRBV6-1	TRBJ2-7	CASRRTSGSYEQYF
17	TRBV7-4	TRBJ1-2	CASSLVQGSFTTHGYTF
13	TRBV29-1	TRBJ2-1	CSAENGGYNEQFF
18	TRBV7-2	TRBJ2-7	CASSLTSGSPSTPYEQYF
14	TRBV4-2	TRBJ1-1	CASSLEGGRTEAFF
17	TRBV19	TRBJ1-1	CASSPVPGSPWDAEAFF
14	TRBV5-4	TRBJ2-3	CASSPSTNTDTQYF
15	TRBV5-4	TRBJ2-1	CASSFRLAGYNEQFF
13	TRBV10-3	TRBJ1-2	CAITPDGNYGYTF
15	TRBV7-4	TRBJ2-3	CASSFCGVGTDTQYF
12	TRBV6-1	TRBJ2-7	CASSAQGGEQYF
15	TRBV4-1	TRBJ1-1	CASSQVGTVNTEAFF
12	TRBV29-1	TRBJ2-7	CSVASDVHEQYF
15	TRBV19	TRBJ2-7	CASSGGAGLSYEQYF
13	TRBV9	TRBJ1-2	CASSPRPGVGYTF
14	TRBV18	TRBJ2-7	CASSPPQTSYEQYF
13	TRBV2	TRBJ1-5	CASASGLNQPQHF
13	TRBV2	TRBJ2-1	CASAYQLGDEQFF
12	TRBV29-1	TRBJ1-2	CSVSQGTYGYTF
15	TRBV4-3	TRBJ2-7	CASSQELAGSYEQYF
14	TRBV30	TRBJ2-2	CACSIGVATGELFF
14	TRBV30	TRBJ1-6	CAWSGQGDNSPLHF
15	TRBV6-6	TRBJ1-5	CASNRRPSYNQPQHF
14	TRBV2	TRBJ2-5	CASSGDRAQETQYF
11	TRBV20-1	TRBJ2-7	CSASTISEQYF
14	TRBV6-5	TRBJ1-4	CASRDRDSQVNLFF